Reported below is one TCR beta chain. TCRdb processed the 5' RACE reads anew with MiXCR; each CDR3 protein has one entry. The sample holds a few hundred thousand distinct CDR3 sequences, 14% seen once. These data come from a study of identical twins. This CDR3 contains 15 residues. The V gene end was trimmed by 1 base and the J gene end by 3 bases; junction bases not matched to a gene: 5. Germline loops: CDR1 LGHNA, CDR2 YSLEER. There were only healthy Caucasians among the donors. This sample was also put to use in a study of yellow fever vaccine responses in identical twins. According to that study: Reportedly, the T cell response mounted by twins to vaccine seemed partly convergent, partly personalized.

Material for sequencing was CD4+ T cells sorted from blood. V gene TRBV4-3 combines with J gene TRBJ2-7; 8 nucleotides agree with TRBD2. The sequence derives from a woman aged 18-29 years in good health. The CDR3 is CASSQGSGTSYEQYF. The CDR3 DNA reads TGCGCCAGCAGCCAAGGTTCCGGGACTAGCTACGAGCAGTACTTC.